A single sample gave rise to the 11 T cell receptor beta chains below, sequenced in a study of Ad26.COV2.S vaccination and SARS-CoV-2 variants. Profiling relied on immunoSEQ multiplex PCR, and the TCRdb table lists in-frame clones only, not all of them. Of hundreds of thousands of clones listed, about 87% were seen once; the top ten hold roughly 6%. Noted treatment: roughly 18 received Ad26.COV2.S at low or high dose, single or two shots; several received placebo; per-sample allocation not given. Vaccine and placebo recipients were sampled on day 63 after the first injection. The sample was peripheral blood, taken in a trial of Ad26.COV2.S vaccine versus placebo. Receptors were obtained from a person between 18 and 60 years old who received the Ad26.COV2.S COVID-19 vaccine or a placebo.

This clone came up once. The J gene is TRBJ1-1, the V gene TRBV28; D is ambiguous. The CDR3 length is 13 residues. The V end lost 6 bases, the J end lost 3 bases, and 11 bases lay between the germline ends. Germline V gives CDR1 MDHEN, CDR2 SYDVKM. The CDR3 DNA sequence: TGTGCCAGCAGGACGTATCAGGACACTGAAGCTTTCTTT. It yields the protein CASRTYQDTEAFF.

This chain uses TRBV9 with TRBJ1-5; no clear D gene. Looked up from germline, CDR1 is SGDLS and CDR2 is YYNGEE. This CDR3 comprises 13 residues. With 0 bases removed from V and 5 bases from J, the gap between germline ends came to 6 bases. CDR3 DNA: TGTGCCAGCAGCGTAGGAGAGGATCAGCCCCAGCATTTT. Its protein product is CASSVGEDQPQHF.

This clone has just a few counts. The chain is built from TRBV2 and TRBJ1-4; 7 bases agree with TRBD1. The CDR3 length is 15 residues. The V and J ends lost 6 bases and 0 bases, in that order; junction bases with no gene match: 4. Germline CDR1 and CDR2: SNHLY and FYNNEI. Written as DNA, the CDR3 is TGTGCCAGCAGCAAGGACAGGACAACTAATGAAAAACTGTTTTTT. It translates to CASSKDRTTNEKLFF.

The rearrangement uses TRBV29-1 and TRBJ2-7; the match to TRBD1 covers 9 bases. CDR3 length: 14 amino acids. Losses at the gene ends were 6 bases for V and 3 bases for J; bases not matched to a gene: 9. The germline V gene encodes CDR1 SQVTM and CDR2 ANQGSEA. CDR3 in amino acids: CSVTTTGGVYEQYF. The CDR3 DNA reads TGCAGCGTGACAACGACAGGGGGAGTCTACGAGCAGTACTTC.

This sequence joins TRBV28 and TRBJ2-2; unclear D gene. Germline CDR1 and CDR2: MDHEN and SYDVKM. This CDR3 has 16 residues. Trimming cost V 1 base and J 3 bases, with 12 bases left between them. This CDR3 reads CASSLSASQDTGELFF. The CDR3 nucleotides read TGTGCCAGCAGTTTATCGGCCAGTCAGGACACCGGGGAGCTGTTTTTT.

This clone was seen a single time. This chain uses TRBV13 with TRBJ1-1, with D hard to call. The CDR3 spans 14 residues. Trimming left V 5 bases short and J 8 bases short, with 18 bases between. Germline lookup yields CDR1 PRHDT and CDR2 FYEKMQ (reference sequence). The CDR3 DNA reads as TGTGCCAGCAGCCTAAGGACCCCGGGTAGGGAAGCTTTCTTT. It is translated as CASSLRTPGREAFF.

The chain recombines TRBV7-8 with TRBJ2-2; D possibly corresponds to TRBD2 (5 bases). Trimming shortened V by 1 base and J by 0 bases, and 18 bases separated the two germline ends. CDR1 and CDR2 (germline): SGHVS, FQNEAQ. The CDR3 consists of 19 residues. CDR3 bases: TGTGCCAGCAGCTTAGTATCTTTTAGCGCCCCGGCGAACACCGGGGAGCTGTTTTTT. Encoded protein: CASSLVSFSAPANTGELFF.

This clone was found once. The chain has TRBV6-6 and TRBJ1-2; D is undetermined. This CDR3 has 13 residues. Germline CDR1 is MNHNY and CDR2 is SVGAGI (reference sequence). With 0 bases removed from V and 8 bases from J, the gap between germline ends came to 10 bases. CDR3 sequence (DNA): TGTGCCAGCAGTTACTCGTCGGTCTGGGGCTACACCTTC. The encoded protein is CASSYSSVWGYTF.

This clone occurred a few times. This sequence joins TRBV2 and TRBJ2-2; 16 positions match TRBD2. The germline V gene has CDR1 SNHLY and CDR2 FYNNEI. The CDR3 consists of 19 residues. Germline trimming cut 7 bases from V and 7 bases from J; bases unmatched to any gene: 15. CDR3 loop: CASKSSPGLAGGPGGELFF. The DNA of the CDR3 is TGTGCCAGCAAGTCGTCTCCGGGACTAGCGGGAGGGCCCGGCGGGGAGCTGTTTTTT.

The V gene is TRBV3-1 (or the pseudogene TRBV3-2), the J gene TRBJ1-4; TRBD1 agrees at 9 bases. This CDR3 spans 16 amino acids. With 4 bases clipped from V and 4 bases from J, the junction kept 7 bases outside the gene matches. Germline V gene sequence: CDR1 LGHDT, CDR2 YNNKEL (reference sequence). CDR3 region: CASSLFMTGGNEKLFF. For the CDR3, the DNA is TGTGCCAGCAGCCTATTTATGACAGGGGGTAATGAAAAACTGTTTTTT.

The chain employs TRBV7-2 and TRBJ1-5, with 7 bases that match TRBD1. With V trimmed by 5 bases and J by 0 bases, 10 bases remained unmatched. CDR1 is SGHTA and CDR2 is FQGNSA in the germline V gene. This CDR3 is 17 amino acids long. The CDR3 sequence is CASSPVGGGYSNQPQHF. CDR3 in DNA: TGTGCCAGCAGCCCGGTAGGGGGCGGTTATAGCAATCAGCCCCAGCATTTT. Combining the CDR3 with reference TRBV7-2 and TRBJ1-5 gives the whole variable domain GAGVSQSPSNKVTEKGKDVELRCDPISGHTALYWYRQSLGQGLEFLIYFQGNSAPDKSGLPSDRFSAERTGGSVSTLTIQRTQQEDSAVYLCASSPVGGGYSNQPQHFGDGTRLSIL.